This T cell receptor beta chain came from a study of T cells in Graves' hyperthyroidism and ophthalmopathy. This clonotype was observed many times. TCR beta CDR3 region amplification was performed from RNA transcripts. Using the HTBI primer set, a first-round RT-PCR was run on the TCR CDR3. MiXCR, applied by TCRdb to the multiplex PCR reads, yields one record per CDR3 protein. The data contain approximately 300,000 distinct CDR3 sequences, around 17% of them singletons. The V end lost 5 bases, the J end lost 3 bases, and 13 bases lay between the germline ends. The length of the CDR3 is 14 residues. Germline CDR1 and CDR2: MNHEY and SMNVEV (reference sequence).

Sequencing was done on a sample of blood. This chain joins TRBV27 and TRBJ1-2; D is possibly TRBD1 (5 bases). This sequence was found in a man younger than 40 with Graves' hyperthyroidism. In nucleotides, the CDR3 is TGTGCCAGCAGTACTACCTCAGGGTACTATGGCTACACCTTC. It yields the protein CASSTTSGYYGYTF.